The 31 T cell receptor beta chains presented below share a single source sample, sequenced in a study of blood T cell repertoires in COVID-19. Profiled with immunoSEQ multiplex PCR; TCRdb holds only in-frame clones, not every one. This table holds over 400,000 clones, roughly 90% found once. Sequenced sample: peripheral blood. The receptor set was obtained from a woman in her 30s with active or convalescent COVID-19.

The chain recombines TRBV6-1 with TRBJ1-2, with D hard to call. Germline values: CDR1 MNHNS, CDR2 SASEGT. Trimming took off 2 bases at V and 1 base at J, with 8 bases between the two ends. The CDR3 consists of 14 residues. The CDR3 here is CASSETGFNYGYTF. Written as DNA, the CDR3 is TGTGCCAGCAGTGAAACGGGGTTTAACTATGGCTACACCTTC.

The chain joins TRBV12-2 to TRBJ2-7; the table calls TRBD1, which could not be checked here. TRBV12-2 is labeled a pseudogene. This CDR3 has 16 amino acids. CDR3 DNA: TGTGCAAGTCGCTCAAATTACAGGGGGCTGTCTTACGAGCAGTACTTC. Its protein is CASRSNYRGLSYEQYF.

This chain links TRBV7-9 with TRBJ1-4, with D unclear. This CDR3 spans 13 amino acids. CDR1 and CDR2 from the germline V gene are SEHNR and FQNEAQ (reference sequence). The V end lost 4 bases, the J end lost 6 bases, and 9 bases lay between the germline ends. Here the CDR3 reads CASSSPYDEKLFF. In nucleotides, the CDR3 is TGTGCCAGCAGCTCCCCTTATGATGAAAAACTGTTTTTT.

The V gene is TRBV2, the J gene TRBJ2-5; 7 bases fit TRBD1. J lost 4 bases, V lost 8 bases, and 13 bases had no gene match. CDR1 and CDR2 from the germline V gene are SNHLY and FYNNEI. CDR3 length: 15 amino acids. The CDR3 sequence: CASWGTEDGGETQYF. As DNA, the CDR3 is TGTGCCAGCTGGGGGACAGAAGATGGGGGAGAGACCCAGTACTTC.

The chain couples TRBV29-1 to TRBJ1-1; the D gene is possibly TRBD1 (6 bases). The CDR3 is made up of 15 amino acids. Germline V gene data show CDR1 as SQVTM and CDR2 as ANQGSEA. Trimming pared 0 bases from V and 1 base from J, leaving 12 bases between. The CDR3 loop reads CSVEEWARGNTEAFF. Here the CDR3 DNA reads TGCAGCGTTGAAGAATGGGCCAGGGGGAACACTGAAGCTTTCTTT. Full variable domain (remainder filled in from reference TRBV29-1 and TRBJ1-1): SAVISQKPSRDICQRGTSLTIQCQVDSQVTMMFWYRQQPGQSLTLIATANQGSEATYESGFVIDKFPISRPNLTFSTLTVSNMSPEDSSIYLCSVEEWARGNTEAFFGQGTRLTVV.

The rearrangement links TRBV5-5 to TRBJ2-7; 9 positions match TRBD1. V lost 3 bases, J lost 5 bases, and 9 bases stayed unmatched. CDR3 length: 15 amino acids. The germline gives CDR1 SGHKS, CDR2 YYEKEE (reference sequence). The CDR3 loop is CASSSMTGGIDEQYF. CDR3 DNA: TGTGCCAGCAGCTCGATGACAGGGGGTATTGACGAGCAGTACTTC.

This clone was found once. The rearrangement uses TRBV4-1 and TRBJ2-5; a weak D match, TRBD1 (6 bases). There are 16 residues in the CDR3. Trimming stripped 1 base from V and 4 bases from J, with 16 bases between. CDR1 is MGHRA, CDR2 YSYEKL, per germline. The CDR3 nucleotides are TGCGCCAGCAGCCAAGGTTGGGTTCAAGGGGGAGAGACCCAGTACTTC. It encodes CASSQGWVQGGETQYF.

CDR3: CASGRDSNQPQHF. The CDR3 DNA reads as TGTGCCAGCGGGAGGGATAGCAATCAGCCCCAGCATTTT. The genes are TRBV28 and TRBJ1-5, with D uncertain. The CDR3 sequence is 13 residues long. Germline V CDR1 and CDR2: MDHEN, SYDVKM. V was clipped by 8 bases and J by 0 bases, with 8 bases between them.

This chain links TRBV28 with TRBJ1-4; D is unresolved. CDR3 length: 14 residues. V lost 7 bases to trimming and J lost 2 bases, with 11 bases between them. Germline lookup yields CDR1 MDHEN and CDR2 SYDVKM. DNA of the CDR3: TGTGCCAGCACTTCAGGATACACTAATGAAAAACTGTTTTTT. Translated, it gives CASTSGYTNEKLFF. Full variable domain (missing parts from reference TRBV28 and TRBJ1-4): DVKVTQSSRYLVKRTGEKVFLECVQDMDHENMFWYRQDPGLGLRLIYFSYDVKMKEKGDIPEGYSVSREKKERFSLILESASTNQTSMYLCASTSGYTNEKLFFGSGTQLSVL.

The chain combines TRBV19 with TRBJ2-3; perhaps TRBD2 as D (6 bases). The V and J ends lost 1 base and 0 bases respectively, with 11 bases between them. This CDR3 is built from 16 residues. CDR1 is LNHDA, CDR2 SQIVND, per germline (reference sequence). The CDR3 region is CASSIGRGYSTDTQYF. CDR3 DNA sequence: TGTGCCAGTAGTATAGGCCGGGGGTACAGCACAGATACGCAGTATTTT.

CDR3 sequence: CAIQGSRGGNTIYF. CDR3 nucleotides: TGTGCCATACAGGGTTCTCGGGGTGGAAACACCATATATTTT. This sequence joins TRBV6-5 and TRBJ1-3; a weak D match, TRBD1 (6 bases). Trimming took off 10 bases at V and 3 bases at J, with 16 bases between the two ends. Germline-derived CDR1 and CDR2 are MNHEY and SVGAGI. The CDR3 loop spans 14 amino acids.

The rearrangement links TRBV18 to TRBJ2-3; D remains ambiguous. From germline, CDR1 is KGHSH and CDR2 LQKENI. V lost 3 bases to trimming and J lost 0 bases, with 13 bases between them. CDR3 length: 16 amino acids. The DNA of the CDR3 is TGTGCCAGCTCACCGCCTGGAGTGCGGAGCACAGATACGCAGTATTTT. Its translation is CASSPPGVRSTDTQYF.

The CDR3 sequence: CAGALTLNTEAFF. The CDR3 DNA reads as TGTGCCGGGGCGTTGACCCTGAACACTGAAGCTTTCTTT. The chain uses TRBV2 and TRBJ1-1; a possible D gene is TRBD1 (5 bases). CDR3 length: 13 residues. Trimming stripped 11 bases from V and 0 bases from J, with 13 bases between. Germline V gene sequence: CDR1 SNHLY, CDR2 FYNNEI.

The gene calls are TRBV5-4 and TRBJ2-2, with D tentatively TRBD1 (5 bases). Germline V gives CDR1 SGHNT, CDR2 YYREEE (reference sequence). The CDR3 spans 13 residues. V was clipped by 2 bases and J by 6 bases, with 8 bases between them. This chain's CDR3 is CASSFQGAGELFF. The CDR3 DNA follows: TGTGCCAGCAGCTTCCAGGGCGCCGGGGAGCTGTTTTTT.

The V call is TRBV11-2, the J call TRBJ1-3; the D is unclear. The V end was cut by 5 bases, the J end by 5 bases, with 7 bases between. Per the germline V gene, CDR1 is SGHAT and CDR2 is FQNNGV. This CDR3 spans 12 amino acids. The CDR3 DNA is TGTGCCAGCAGCGACGACAGAAACACCATATATTTT. Residues: CASSDDRNTIYF.

V is TRBV3-1 (or the pseudogene TRBV3-2) and J is TRBJ2-4; 8 bases agree with TRBD2. V was pared by 0 bases and J by 4 bases, with 5 bases of the junction left unmatched. Germline V gene sequence: CDR1 LGHDT, CDR2 YNNKEL (reference sequence). The CDR3 consists of 16 residues. The CDR3 is CASSQEGAGDKNIQYF. Written as DNA, the CDR3 is TGTGCCAGCAGCCAAGAGGGAGCGGGAGATAAAAACATTCAGTACTTC.

The rearrangement links TRBV7-8 to TRBJ1-5; D ambiguous. Trimming took 1 base from V and 0 from J, leaving 10 bases between them. The CDR3 is 16 amino acids. Germline CDR1 and CDR2: SGHVS and FQNEAQ. The CDR3 spells CASSLVDTYSNQPQHF. Written as DNA, the CDR3 is TGTGCCAGCAGCTTAGTTGACACATATAGCAATCAGCCCCAGCATTTT.

This sequence joins TRBV3-1 (or the pseudogene TRBV3-2) and TRBJ2-6; TRBD1 matches at 10 bases. CDR1 is LGHDT and CDR2 is YNNKEL in the germline V gene (reference sequence). CDR3 length: 18 amino acids. The V and J ends lost 3 bases and 2 bases, in that order; junction bases with no gene match: 7. Here the CDR3 reads CASSQSGQGRTGANVLTF. The DNA of the CDR3 is TGTGCCAGCAGCCAGTCGGGACAGGGGAGAACTGGGGCCAACGTCCTGACTTTC.

The rearrangement links TRBV9 to TRBJ2-1; 12 nucleotides match TRBD2. The CDR3 has 15 residues. V gave up 3 bases and J gave up 12 bases; unmatched junction bases: 10. Germline V CDR1 and CDR2: SGDLS, YYNGEE. The CDR3 sequence: CASSDPRTSGVSQFF. The CDR3 DNA sequence: TGTGCCAGCAGCGATCCCCGGACTAGCGGGGTATCGCAGTTCTTC.

The genes are TRBV4-1 and TRBJ1-5, with 7 bases aligning to TRBD1. Germline values: CDR1 MGHRA, CDR2 YSYEKL. The CDR3 loop spans 18 amino acids. V lost 3 bases to trimming and J lost 5 bases; unmatched junction nucleotides: 16. CDR3 amino acids: CASSHPIRTGKLDQPQHF. As DNA, the CDR3 is TGCGCCAGCAGCCATCCCATCCGGACAGGTAAATTGGATCAGCCCCAGCATTTT.

The rearrangement joins TRBV3-1 (or the pseudogene TRBV3-2) to TRBJ2-7; the D gene is possibly TRBD2 (6 bases). Germline CDR1 and CDR2: LGHDT and YNNKEL (reference sequence). Trimming removed 0 bases at V and 2 bases at J, with 17 bases between. There are 17 residues in the CDR3. This CDR3 reads CASSQDSDSGFTYEQYF. For the CDR3, the DNA is TGTGCCAGCAGCCAAGATTCGGATAGCGGATTTACCTACGAGCAGTACTTC.

V and J are TRBV2 and TRBJ2-7; 12 bases are a match to TRBD1. The CDR3 extends over 14 amino acids. The V gene end was trimmed by 6 bases and the J gene end by 6 bases; junction bases not matched to a gene: 6. Germline V gives CDR1 SNHLY, CDR2 FYNNEI. DNA of the CDR3: TGTGCCAGCAGGTCCGGGACAGGGGGCCGCGAGCAGTACTTC. This encodes CASRSGTGGREQYF.

The gene calls are TRBV7-9 and TRBJ2-7; 10 bases agree with TRBD2. Trimming took 6 bases from V and 1 from J; bases not matched to a gene: 3. The germline V gene has CDR1 SEHNR and CDR2 FQNEAQ (reference sequence). The CDR3 is made up of 14 amino acids. The CDR3 DNA reads as TGTGCCAGCAGAGCGACTAGCGGGTCCTACGAGCAGTACTTC. Translation gives CASRATSGSYEQYF.

The chain links TRBV19 to TRBJ1-2; 7 bases align to TRBD1. This CDR3 is 15 amino acids long. From germline, CDR1 is LNHDA and CDR2 SQIVND (reference sequence). The trim removed 8 bases at V and 5 bases at J, leaving 14 bases unmatched. The CDR3, as DNA: TGTGCCAGTCTGACTCAAGGACAGGCAGGATATGGCTACACCTTC. This gives the protein CASLTQGQAGYGYTF.

V gene TRBV7-8 combines with J gene TRBJ1-5; D remains unclear. The CDR3 totals 15 residues. The germline gives CDR1 SGHVS, CDR2 FQNEAQ. Between the trimmed V and J ends, which lost 0 bases and 7 bases, there was a span of 13 bases. DNA for the CDR3: TGTGCCAGCAGCTTAGCGCTAAGAGTTCGGCAGCCCCAGCATTTT. This gives the protein CASSLALRVRQPQHF.

The chain recombines TRBV18 with TRBJ2-7; tentative D call: TRBD2 (5 bases). The CDR3 has 15 amino acids. The germline CDR1 and CDR2 sequences are KGHSH and LQKENI. With 6 bases removed from V and 4 bases from J, the gap between germline ends came to 19 bases. The CDR3 loop is CASSPREIEGYEQYF. As DNA, the CDR3 is TGTGCCAGCTCCCCGAGGGAGATAGAGGGTTACGAGCAGTACTTC.

This sequence joins TRBV9 and TRBJ1-2; 8 positions agree with TRBD1. J lost 5 bases, V lost 4 bases, and 4 bases had no gene match. Germline CDR1 reads SGDLS; CDR2 reads YYNGEE. The CDR3 is made up of 13 amino acids. The CDR3 loop is CASSLGQEYGYTF. In nucleotides, the CDR3 is TGTGCCAGCAGCTTGGGACAGGAATATGGCTACACCTTC.

The table lists this clone with a few counts. CDR3 coding DNA: TGTGCCAGCCAGCCCAGGGACATGAACACTGAAGCTTTCTTT. This codes for CASQPRDMNTEAFF. V usage is TRBV2 and J usage is TRBJ1-1, with a tentative D call TRBD1 (6 bases). V lost 8 bases to trimming and J lost 0 bases, with 13 bases between them. From germline, CDR1 is SNHLY and CDR2 FYNNEI. The CDR3 has 14 amino acids.

V is TRBV6-1 and J is TRBJ2-7, with 8 positions matching TRBD1. CDR3 length equals 17 residues. Germline assignment: CDR1 MNHNS and CDR2 SASEGT. The J segment lost 3 bases and the V segment lost 3 bases, leaving 13 bases of the junction unmatched. CDR3 DNA sequence: TGTGCCAGCAGTGACCCCGGACAGGGAGTTTTTTACTACGAGCAGTACTTC. Translation: CASSDPGQGVFYYEQYF.

This chain connects TRBV27 to TRBJ1-1; 11 bases agree with TRBD1. The ends lost 0 bases at V and 12 bases at J; junction bases unmatched: 6. The CDR3 runs 14 residues. Germline CDR1 and CDR2: MNHEY and SMNVEV (reference sequence). Here the CDR3 DNA reads TGTGCCAGCAGTTTATCCGGGACAGGGGGTTTGTCTTTCTTT. It yields the protein CASSLSGTGGLSFF.

The rearrangement links TRBV19 to TRBJ1-2, with D possibly being TRBD1 (5 bases). Trimming removed 7 bases at V and 8 bases at J, with 14 bases between. The germline V gene has CDR1 LNHDA and CDR2 SQIVND (reference sequence). This CDR3 contains 12 residues. The CDR3 sequence: CASIDSSIGYTF. The CDR3 DNA sequence: TGTGCCAGTATTGACAGCTCTATAGGCTACACCTTC.